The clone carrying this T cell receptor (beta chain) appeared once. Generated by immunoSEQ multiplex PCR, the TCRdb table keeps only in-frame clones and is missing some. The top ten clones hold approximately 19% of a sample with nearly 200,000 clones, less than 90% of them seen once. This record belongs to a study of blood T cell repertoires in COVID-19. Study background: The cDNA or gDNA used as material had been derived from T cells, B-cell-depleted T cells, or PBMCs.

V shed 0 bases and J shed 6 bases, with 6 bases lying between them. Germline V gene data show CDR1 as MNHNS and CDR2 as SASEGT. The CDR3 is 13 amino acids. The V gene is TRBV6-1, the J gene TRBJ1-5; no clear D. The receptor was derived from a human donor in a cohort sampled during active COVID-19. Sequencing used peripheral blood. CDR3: CASSEAPGQPQHF. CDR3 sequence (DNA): TGTGCCAGCAGTGAAGCCCCGGGTCAGCCCCAGCATTTT.